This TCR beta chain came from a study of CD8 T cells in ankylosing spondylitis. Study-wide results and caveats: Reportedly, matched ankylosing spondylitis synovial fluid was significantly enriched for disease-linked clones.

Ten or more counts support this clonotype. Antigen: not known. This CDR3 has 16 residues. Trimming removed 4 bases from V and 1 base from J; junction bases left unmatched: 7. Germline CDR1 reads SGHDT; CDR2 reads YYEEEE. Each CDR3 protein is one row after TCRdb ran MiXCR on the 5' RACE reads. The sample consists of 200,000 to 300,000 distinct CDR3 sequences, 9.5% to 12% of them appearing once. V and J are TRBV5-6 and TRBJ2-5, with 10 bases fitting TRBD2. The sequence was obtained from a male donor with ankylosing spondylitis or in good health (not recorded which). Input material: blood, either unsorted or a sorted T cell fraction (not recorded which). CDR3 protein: CASSASSGGFQETQYF. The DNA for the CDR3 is TGTGCCAGCAGCGCAAGTAGCGGGGGGTTCCAAGAGACCCAGTACTTC.